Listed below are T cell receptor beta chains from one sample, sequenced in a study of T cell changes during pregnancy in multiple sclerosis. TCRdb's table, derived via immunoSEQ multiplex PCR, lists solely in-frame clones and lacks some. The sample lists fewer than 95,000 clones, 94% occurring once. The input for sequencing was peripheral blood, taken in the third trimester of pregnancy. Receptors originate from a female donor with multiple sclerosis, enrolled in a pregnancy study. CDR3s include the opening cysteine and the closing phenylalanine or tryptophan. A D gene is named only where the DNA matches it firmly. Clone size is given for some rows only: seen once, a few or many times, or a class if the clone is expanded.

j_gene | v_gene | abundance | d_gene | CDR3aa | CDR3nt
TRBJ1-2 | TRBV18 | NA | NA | CASSPTGDGYTF | TGTGCCAGCTCACCTACAGGAGACGGCTACACCTTC
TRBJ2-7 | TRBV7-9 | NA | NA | CASSLETVGSSYEQYF | TGTGCCAGCAGCTTAGAGACAGTTGGCAGCTCCTACGAGCAGTACTTC
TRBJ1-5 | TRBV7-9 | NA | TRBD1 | CASSLSMGTGGNQPQHF | TGTGCCAGCAGCTTGAGCATGGGGACAGGAGGTAATCAGCCCCAGCATTTT
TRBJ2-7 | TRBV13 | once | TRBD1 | CASKGQGLYEQYF | TGTGCCAGCAAAGGACAGGGACTGTACGAGCAGTACTTC
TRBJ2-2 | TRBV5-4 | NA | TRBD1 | CASGGPTGFKTGELFF | TGTGCCAGCGGGGGCCCGACAGGGTTCAAGACCGGGGAGCTGTTTTTT
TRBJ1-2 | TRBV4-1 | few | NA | CASSSTPVAGYTF | TGCGCCAGCAGCTCCACCCCCGTGGCTGGCTACACCTTC
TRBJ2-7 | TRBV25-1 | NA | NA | CATQGWTYEQYF | TGTGCCACCCAGGGGTGGACCTACGAGCAGTACTTC
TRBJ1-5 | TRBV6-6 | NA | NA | CASSYDPSRGQPQHF | TGTGCCAGCAGTTACGACCCGAGCAGGGGTCAGCCCCAGCATTTT
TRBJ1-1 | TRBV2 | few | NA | CASKGSLMNTEAFF | TGTGCCAGCAAAGGGAGTCTCATGAACACTGAAGCTTTCTTT
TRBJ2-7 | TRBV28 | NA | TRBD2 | CASKGSGSFYEQYF | TGTGCCAGCAAGGGGAGCGGGAGTTTCTACGAGCAGTACTTC
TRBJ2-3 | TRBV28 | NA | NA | CASSLRGGADTQYF | TGTGCCAGCAGTTTAAGAGGGGGAGCAGATACGCAGTATTTT
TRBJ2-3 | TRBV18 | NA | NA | CASSPSADTQYF | TGTGCCAGCTCACCCTCCGCAGATACGCAGTATTTT
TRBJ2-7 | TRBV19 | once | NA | CASSIKGSGGYEQYF | TGTGCCAGTAGTATTAAGGGCAGCGGAGGGTACGAGCAGTACTTC
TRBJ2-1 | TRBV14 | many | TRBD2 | CASSPGTSAYNEQFF | TGTGCCAGCAGCCCCGGGACTAGCGCTTACAATGAGCAGTTCTTC
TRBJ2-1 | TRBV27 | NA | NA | CASSGSLVQFF | TGTGCCAGCAGTGGTAGTCTGGTGCAGTTCTTC
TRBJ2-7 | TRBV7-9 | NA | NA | CASSSTQPGYEQYF | TGTGCCAGCAGCTCGACACAACCAGGCTACGAGCAGTACTTC
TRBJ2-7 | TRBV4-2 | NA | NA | CASSQVPTTYEQYF | TGTGCCAGCAGCCAAGTTCCAACTACCTACGAGCAGTACTTC
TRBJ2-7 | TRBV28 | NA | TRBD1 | CASTLGAGTGAYEQYF | TGTGCCAGCACTCTAGGGGCCGGGACAGGGGCCTACGAGCAGTACTTC
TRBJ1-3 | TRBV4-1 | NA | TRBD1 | CASSPYTGGFSVIYF | TGCGCCAGCAGCCCGTATACAGGGGGGTTCTCCGTCATATATTTT
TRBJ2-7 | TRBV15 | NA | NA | CATSSGGWDSQPRTSLEQYF | TGTGCCACCAGCAGCGGCGGGTGGGACAGCCAACCAAGGACTAGCCTAGAGCAGTACTTC
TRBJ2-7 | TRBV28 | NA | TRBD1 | CASSSRTGRNSGQYF | TGTGCCAGCAGTTCTCGGACAGGGCGAAATAGCGGGCAGTACTTC
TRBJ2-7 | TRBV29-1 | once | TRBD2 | CSVEVWTSGMEQYF | TGCAGCGTTGAAGTGTGGACTAGCGGTATGGAGCAGTACTTC
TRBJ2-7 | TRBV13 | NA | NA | CASTVRNGPGEQYF | TGTGCCAGCACCGTGAGGAACGGTCCGGGGGAGCAGTACTTC
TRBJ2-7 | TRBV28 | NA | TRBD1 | CASSPPLRGLSYEQYF | TGTGCCAGCAGTCCGCCTCTTAGGGGGCTCTCCTACGAGCAGTACTTC
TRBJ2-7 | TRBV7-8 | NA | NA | CASSHHPDKSYEQYF | TGTGCCAGCAGTCATCACCCCGACAAGTCCTACGAGCAGTACTTC
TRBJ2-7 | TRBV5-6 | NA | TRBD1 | CASSSGQRYEQYF | TGTGCCAGCAGCTCGGGACAGCGGTACGAGCAGTACTTC
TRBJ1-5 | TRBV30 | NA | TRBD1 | CAWSRDRGYQPQHF | TGTGCCTGGAGTCGGGACAGGGGCTATCAGCCCCAGCATTTT
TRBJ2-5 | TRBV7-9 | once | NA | CASSPGFATAETQYF | TGTGCCAGCAGCCCCGGGTTTGCGACAGCCGAGACCCAGTACTTC
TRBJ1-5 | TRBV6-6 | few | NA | CASSYGAGDQPQHF | TGTGCCAGCAGTTACGGGGCAGGGGATCAGCCCCAGCATTTT
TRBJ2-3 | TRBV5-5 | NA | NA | CASSLWETDTQYF | TGTGCCAGCAGCTTGTGGGAGACAGATACGCAGTATTTT
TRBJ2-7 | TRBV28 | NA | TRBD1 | CASRTPGQNYEQYF | TGTGCCAGCAGGACCCCGGGACAGAACTACGAGCAGTACTTC
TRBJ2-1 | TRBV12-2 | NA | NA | CASRQQHGLAGGPIHNEQFF | TGTGCAAGTCGCCAACAACACGGACTAGCGGGAGGGCCGATCCACAATGAGCAGTTCTTC
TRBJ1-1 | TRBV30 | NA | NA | CAWSGRLNQKNTEAFF | TGTGCCTGGAGTGGTCGACTGAACCAAAAGAACACTGAAGCTTTCTTT
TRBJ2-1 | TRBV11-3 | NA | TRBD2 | CASSPTTSGGYNEQFF | TGTGCCAGCAGCCCTACGACTAGCGGGGGTTACAATGAGCAGTTCTTC
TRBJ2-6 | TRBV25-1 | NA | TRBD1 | CASSPGQGLSSGANVLTF | TGTGCCAGCAGCCCGGGACAGGGTTTGAGCTCTGGGGCCAACGTCCTGACTTTC
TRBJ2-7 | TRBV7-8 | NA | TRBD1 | CASSPTGGYEQYF | TGTGCCAGCAGCCCTACAGGGGGCTACGAGCAGTACTTC
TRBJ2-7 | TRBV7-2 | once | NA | CASSLRRGYEQYF | TGTGCCAGCAGTCTACGAAGGGGCTACGAGCAGTACTTC
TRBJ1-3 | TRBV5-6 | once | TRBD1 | CASSLVRDRKTSGNTIYF | TGTGCCAGCAGCTTGGTTCGGGACAGAAAAACCTCTGGAAACACCATATATTTT
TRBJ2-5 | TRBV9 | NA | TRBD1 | CASSVGGTGVETQYF | TGTGCCAGCAGCGTAGGAGGGACAGGGGTTGAGACCCAGTACTTC
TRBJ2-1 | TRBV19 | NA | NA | CASSIIGGMVNNEQFF | TGTGCCAGTAGTATAATCGGAGGAATGGTTAACAATGAGCAGTTCTTC
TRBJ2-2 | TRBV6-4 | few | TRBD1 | CASSGTGDTGELFF | TGTGCCAGCAGTGGGACAGGGGACACCGGGGAGCTGTTTTTT
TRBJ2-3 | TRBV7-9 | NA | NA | CASSLDQKGFRADTQYF | TGTGCCAGCAGCTTAGACCAGAAAGGCTTCAGGGCAGATACGCAGTATTTT
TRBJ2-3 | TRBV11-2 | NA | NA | CASSFRRQDGTDTQYF | TGTGCCAGCAGCTTCCGGAGGCAGGACGGCACAGATACGCAGTATTTT
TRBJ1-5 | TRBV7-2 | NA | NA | CASSLELSYSNQPQHF | TGTGCCAGCAGCTTAGAACTGTCCTATAGCAATCAGCCCCAGCATTTT
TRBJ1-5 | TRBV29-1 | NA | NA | CSVGGTSNQPQHF | TGCAGCGTTGGGGGCACTAGCAATCAGCCCCAGCATTTT
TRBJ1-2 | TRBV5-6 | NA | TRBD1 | CASSEGQRPYGYTF | TGTGCCAGCAGCGAGGGACAGCGTCCCTATGGCTACACCTTC
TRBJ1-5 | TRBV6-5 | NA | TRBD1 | CASSGGGHQPQHF | TGTGCCAGCTCAGGGGGCGGCCACCAGCCCCAGCATTTT
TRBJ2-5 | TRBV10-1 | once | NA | CASSEMGLRQETQYF | TGCGCCAGCAGTGAGATGGGCTTACGGCAAGAGACCCAGTACTTC
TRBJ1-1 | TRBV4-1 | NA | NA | CASSQGPRWGENTEAFF | TGCGCCAGCAGCCAAGGGCCCAGGTGGGGGGAGAACACTGAAGCTTTCTTT
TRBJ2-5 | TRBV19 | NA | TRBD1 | CASSPGTGQLLETQYF | TGTGCCAGTAGTCCCGGGACAGGGCAACTCTTGGAGACCCAGTACTTC
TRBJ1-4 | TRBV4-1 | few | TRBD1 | CASSQEAQGGSGKLFF | TGCGCCAGCAGCCAAGAAGCTCAGGGGGGTTCGGGGAAACTGTTTTTT